This TCR beta chain was sequenced during a study of regulatory T cells in long-lasting Graves disease. This clonotype was seen only a few times. Libraries of TCR beta came from iRepertoire HTBI primers plus Arm-PCR of CDR3 regions. TCRdb reanalysed the multiplex PCR reads using MiXCR and keeps one entry per CDR3 protein. The sample has 500,000 or so distinct CDR3 sequences, more than 15% seen once. Noted time point: newly diagnosed GD, antithyroid drugs for less than 3 months. Generation of the TCR library employed RNA extracted from PBMCs. These data were likewise used in another study, on T cells in Graves' hyperthyroidism and ophthalmopathy. Per that paper: Any patient presenting with uncontrolled infection, other autoimmune disease, pregnancy or lactation was left out.

This TCR derives from a woman aged 40-60 years with Graves disease. The material was peripheral blood mononuclear cells (PBMCs), obtained at new diagnosis, from a patient treated with antithyroid drugs.

The CDR3 sequence is CASSPHTRELLFF. In nucleotides, the CDR3 is TGTGCCAGCAGTCCGCACACCAGGGAGTTGTTGTTCTTC. V usage is TRBV28 and J usage is TRBJ2-1; the D call may be TRBD1 or TRBD2 (5 bases each). Germline loops: CDR1 MDHEN, CDR2 SYDVKM. The CDR3 contains 13 residues. V lost 5 bases, J lost 15 bases, and 20 bases lay in between.